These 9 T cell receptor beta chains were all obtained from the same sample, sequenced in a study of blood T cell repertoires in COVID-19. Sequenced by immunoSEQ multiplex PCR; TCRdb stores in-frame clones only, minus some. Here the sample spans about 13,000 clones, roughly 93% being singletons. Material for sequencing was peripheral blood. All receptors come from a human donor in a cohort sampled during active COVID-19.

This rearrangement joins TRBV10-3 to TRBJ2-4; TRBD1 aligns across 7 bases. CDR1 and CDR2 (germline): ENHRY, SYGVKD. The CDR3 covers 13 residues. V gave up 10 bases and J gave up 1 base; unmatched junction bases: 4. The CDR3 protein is CASTGDAKNIQYF. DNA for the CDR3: TGTGCCAGTACAGGGGACGCCAAAAACATTCAGTACTTC.

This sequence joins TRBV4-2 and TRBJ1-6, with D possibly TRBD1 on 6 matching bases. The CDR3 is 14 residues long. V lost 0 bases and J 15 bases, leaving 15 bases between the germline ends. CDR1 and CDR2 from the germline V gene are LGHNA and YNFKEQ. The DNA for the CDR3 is TGTGCCAGCAGCCAAGATACTCGGCAGGGGCTCCTCCACTTT. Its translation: CASSQDTRQGLLHF.

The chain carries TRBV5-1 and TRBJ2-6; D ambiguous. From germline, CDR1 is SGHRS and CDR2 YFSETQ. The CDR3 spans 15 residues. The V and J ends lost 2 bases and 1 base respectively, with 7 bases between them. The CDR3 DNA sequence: TGCGCCAGCAGCTTTGAGGTATCTGGGGCCAACGTCCTGACTTTC. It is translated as CASSFEVSGANVLTF.

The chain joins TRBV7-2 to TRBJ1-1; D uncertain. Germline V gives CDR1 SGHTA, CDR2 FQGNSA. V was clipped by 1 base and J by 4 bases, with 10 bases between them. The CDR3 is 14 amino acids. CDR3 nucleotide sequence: TGTGCCAGCAGCTTAGTAGTATCGGTCACTGAAGCTTTCTTT. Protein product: CASSLVVSVTEAFF.

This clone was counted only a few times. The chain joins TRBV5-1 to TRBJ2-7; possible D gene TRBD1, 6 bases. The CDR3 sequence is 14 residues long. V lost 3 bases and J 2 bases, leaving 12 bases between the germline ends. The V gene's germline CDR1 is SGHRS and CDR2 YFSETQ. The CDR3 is CASSSDKGAYEQYF. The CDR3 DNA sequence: TGCGCCAGCAGCTCGGACAAGGGGGCCTACGAGCAGTACTTC.

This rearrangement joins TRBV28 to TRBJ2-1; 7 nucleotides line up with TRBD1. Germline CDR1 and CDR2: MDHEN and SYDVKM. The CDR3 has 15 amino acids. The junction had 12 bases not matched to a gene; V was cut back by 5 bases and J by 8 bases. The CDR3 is CASSGRDSRGHEQFF. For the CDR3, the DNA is TGTGCCAGCAGTGGTAGGGACAGCCGTGGCCATGAGCAGTTCTTC.

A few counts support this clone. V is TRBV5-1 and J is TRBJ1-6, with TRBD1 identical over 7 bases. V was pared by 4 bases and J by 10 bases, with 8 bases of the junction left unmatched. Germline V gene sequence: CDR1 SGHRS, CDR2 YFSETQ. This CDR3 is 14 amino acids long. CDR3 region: CASSADPDRSPLHF. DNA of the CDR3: TGCGCCAGCAGCGCGGACCCGGACAGGTCACCCCTCCACTTT.

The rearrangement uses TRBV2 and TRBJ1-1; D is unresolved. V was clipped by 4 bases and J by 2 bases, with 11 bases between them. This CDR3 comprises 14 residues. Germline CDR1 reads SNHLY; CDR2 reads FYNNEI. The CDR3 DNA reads TGTGCCAGCAGTGCGAGATTGAGCAACACTGAAGCTTTCTTT. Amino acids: CASSARLSNTEAFF.

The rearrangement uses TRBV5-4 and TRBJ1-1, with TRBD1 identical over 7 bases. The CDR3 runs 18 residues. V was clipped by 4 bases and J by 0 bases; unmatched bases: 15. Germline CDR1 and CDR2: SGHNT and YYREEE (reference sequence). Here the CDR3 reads CASSQRRGTGVMNTEAFF. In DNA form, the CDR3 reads TGTGCCAGCAGCCAACGAAGAGGAACAGGGGTTATGAACACTGAAGCTTTCTTT.